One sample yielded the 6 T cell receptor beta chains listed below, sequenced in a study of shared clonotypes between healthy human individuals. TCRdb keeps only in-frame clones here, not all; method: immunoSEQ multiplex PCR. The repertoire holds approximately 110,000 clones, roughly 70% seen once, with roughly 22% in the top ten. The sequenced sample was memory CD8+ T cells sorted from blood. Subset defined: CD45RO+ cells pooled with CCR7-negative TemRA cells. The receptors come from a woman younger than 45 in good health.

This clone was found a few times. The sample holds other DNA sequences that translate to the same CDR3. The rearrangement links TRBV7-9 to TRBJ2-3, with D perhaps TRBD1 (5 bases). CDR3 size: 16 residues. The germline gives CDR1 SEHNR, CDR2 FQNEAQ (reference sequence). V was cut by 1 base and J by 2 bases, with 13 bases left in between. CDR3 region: CASSLVSGRFTDTQYF. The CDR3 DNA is TGTGCCAGCAGCTTAGTTTCAGGGCGGTTCACAGATACGCAGTATTTT.

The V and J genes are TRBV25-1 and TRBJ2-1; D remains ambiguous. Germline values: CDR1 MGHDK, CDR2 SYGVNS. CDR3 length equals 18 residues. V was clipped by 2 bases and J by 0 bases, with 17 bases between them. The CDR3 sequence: CASSEETLTPNSYNEQFF. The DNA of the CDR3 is TGTGCCAGCAGTGAAGAGACCTTGACCCCGAACTCCTACAATGAGCAGTTCTTC.

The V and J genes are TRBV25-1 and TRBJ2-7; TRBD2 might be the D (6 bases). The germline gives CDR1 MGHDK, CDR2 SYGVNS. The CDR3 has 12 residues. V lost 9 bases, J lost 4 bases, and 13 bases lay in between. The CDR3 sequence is CARGGGPYEQYF. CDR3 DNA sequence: TGTGCCAGGGGGGGAGGACCTTACGAGCAGTACTTC.

In DNA, the CDR3 is TGTGCCAGCAGCCAAGAGGAAGGGACTGGAGGGGATGGCTACACCTTC. It specifies CASSQEEGTGGDGYTF. This chain connects TRBV4-2 to TRBJ1-2; a weak D match, TRBD1 (5 bases). The CDR3 runs 16 residues. CDR1 and CDR2 (germline): LGHNA, YNFKEQ. V was pared by 0 bases and J by 6 bases, with 17 bases between.

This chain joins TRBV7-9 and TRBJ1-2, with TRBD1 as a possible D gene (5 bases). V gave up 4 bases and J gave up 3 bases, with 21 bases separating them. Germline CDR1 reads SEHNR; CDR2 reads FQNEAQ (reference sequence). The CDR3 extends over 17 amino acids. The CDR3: CASSSTSGRLGDYGYTF. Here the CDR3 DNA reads TGTGCCAGCAGCTCCACCTCGGGCCGACTAGGGGACTATGGCTACACCTTC. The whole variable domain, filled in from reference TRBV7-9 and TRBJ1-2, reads DTGVSQNPRHKITKRGQNVTFRCDPISEHNRLYWYRQTLGQGPEFLTYFQNEAQLEKSRLLSDRFSAERPKGSFSTLEIQRTEQGDSAMYLCASSSTSGRLGDYGYTFGSGTRLTVV.

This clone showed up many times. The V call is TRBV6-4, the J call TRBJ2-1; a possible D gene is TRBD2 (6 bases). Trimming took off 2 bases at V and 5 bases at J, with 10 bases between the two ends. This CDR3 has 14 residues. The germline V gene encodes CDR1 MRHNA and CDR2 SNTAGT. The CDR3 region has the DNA TGTGCCAGCAGTGACGGCGGGGAGAACAATGAGCAGTTCTTC. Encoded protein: CASSDGGENNEQFF.